Shown below are 31 T cell receptor beta chains from a single sample sequenced in a study of blood T cell repertoires in COVID-19 (TCRdb year 2020). The method was the immunoSEQ multiplex PCR assay. The table comes from immuneACCESS by way of TCRdb, which keeps in-frame sequences with V and J called. Part of the clones is missing from these tables; in studies checked, under half for an unresolved V gene and the rest for unknown reasons. For this sample the table gives roughly 210,000 clones, of which roughly 91% were detected only once. Of the sample, 7.2% is held by the ten largest clones. Sample: PBMCs or T cells enriched from blood (not recorded which). The origin of the receptors is a man aged 25 to 40 in a cohort exposed to, infected with or recovered from COVID-19 (not recorded which).

The genes are TRBV28 and TRBJ2-7, with a tentative D call TRBD1 (6 bases). Trimming pared 6 bases from V and 3 bases from J, leaving 18 bases between. The CDR3 is 15 residues long. CDR1 MDHEN and CDR2 SYDVKM come from the germline V gene. The CDR3 region is CASSWGQGSYYEQYF. The CDR3 bases are TGTGCCAGCAGCTGGGGGCAGGGTTCCTACTACGAGCAGTACTTC.

The V call is TRBV13, the J call TRBJ2-7; maybe TRBD1 (5 bases). V shed 5 bases and J shed 1 base, with 24 bases lying between them. The CDR3 totals 18 residues. Germline CDR1 PRHDT, CDR2 FYEKMQ (reference sequence). The CDR3 protein is CASSPTVAAGKPSYEQYF. DNA for the CDR3: TGTGCCAGCAGCCCGACGGTGGCAGCAGGGAAGCCGTCCTACGAGCAGTACTTC. Using reference TRBV13 and TRBJ2-7 for the parts outside the CDR3, the full variable domain is AAGVIQSPRHLIKEKRETATLKCYPIPRHDTVYWYQQGPGQDPQFLISFYEKMQSDKGSIPDRFSAQQFSDYHSELNMSSLELGDSALYFCASSPTVAAGKPSYEQYFGPGTRLTVT.

The chain uses TRBV19 and TRBJ1-2, with no clear D. The germline gives CDR1 LNHDA, CDR2 SQIVND (reference sequence). The CDR3 has 15 amino acids. Trimming removed 7 bases from V and 4 bases from J, with 19 bases in between. The CDR3 spells CASTGEPDWGYGYTF. The CDR3 nucleotides read TGTGCCAGTACCGGGGAGCCGGATTGGGGCTATGGCTACACCTTC.

This sequence joins TRBV4-2 and TRBJ1-2, with TRBD1 matching 9 bases. The CDR3 runs 18 residues. Looked up from germline, CDR1 is LGHNA and CDR2 is YNFKEQ. The V segment lost 4 bases and the J segment 1 base; nucleotides outside the gene matches: 13. The CDR3 sequence is CASSPRTGTGGLNYGYTF. CDR3 sequence (DNA): TGTGCCAGCAGCCCACGAACGGGAACAGGGGGCCTTAACTATGGCTACACCTTC.

The rearrangement links TRBV18 to TRBJ2-1, with D unresolved. The V gene's germline CDR1 is KGHSH and CDR2 LQKENI. CDR3 size: 15 residues. Trimming stripped 3 bases from V and 3 bases from J, with 12 bases between. The CDR3 loop is CASSPAASFYNEQFF. In nucleotides, the CDR3 is TGTGCCAGCTCACCGGCAGCGTCCTTCTACAATGAGCAGTTCTTC.

V usage is TRBV5-1 and J usage is TRBJ1-4; D ambiguous. Germline V lookup: CDR1 SGHRS, CDR2 YFSETQ. Deletions cut 4 bases from V and 5 bases from J, with 12 bases between. The CDR3 consists of 14 residues. CDR3 coding DNA: TGCGCCAGCAGCCCGGGATATGGGAATGAAAAACTGTTTTTT. Protein: CASSPGYGNEKLFF.

This chain uses TRBV2 with TRBJ2-3; 7 bases are a match to TRBD1. CDR1 is SNHLY and CDR2 is FYNNEI in the germline V gene. The V segment lost 10 bases and the J segment 2 bases; nucleotides outside the gene matches: 9. This CDR3 comprises 14 residues. In DNA form, the CDR3 reads TGTGCCATAACAGACAGGGCCTACACAGATACGCAGTATTTT. Amino acid sequence: CAITDRAYTDTQYF. Complete variable domain (other parts from reference TRBV2 and TRBJ2-3): EPEVTQTPSHQVTQMGQEVILRCVPISNHLYFYWYRQILGQKVEFLVSFYNNEISEKSEIFDDQFSVERPDGSNFTLKIRSTKLEDSAMYFCAITDRAYTDTQYFGPGTRLTVL.

The chain joins TRBV6-5 to TRBJ1-4, with a tentative D call TRBD1 (6 bases). Trimming stripped 5 bases from V and 7 bases from J, with 14 bases between. CDR3 length: 14 amino acids. The germline CDR1 and CDR2 sequences are MNHEY and SVGAGI. The CDR3 reads CASSLHREGEKLFF. The CDR3 DNA sequence: TGTGCCAGCAGTCTCCACAGGGAGGGTGAAAAACTGTTTTTT.

The V gene is TRBV3-1 (or the pseudogene TRBV3-2), the J gene TRBJ2-1; TRBD2 agrees at 13 bases. This CDR3 has 17 amino acids. The trim removed 4 bases at V and 2 bases at J, leaving 5 bases unmatched. Germline V gene lookup returns CDR1 LGHDT and CDR2 YNNKEL (reference sequence). Here the CDR3 reads CASSPGLAGATYNEQFF. The DNA of the CDR3 is TGTGCCAGCAGCCCTGGACTAGCGGGGGCCACCTACAATGAGCAGTTCTTC.

This clone came up once. The J gene is TRBJ1-4, the V gene TRBV27, with D hard to call. The CDR3 length is 11 residues. Per the germline V gene, CDR1 is MNHEY and CDR2 is SMNVEV (reference sequence). Trimming shortened V by 6 bases and J by 5 bases, and 4 bases separated the two germline ends. In nucleotides, the CDR3 is TGTGCCAGCAGATCGAATGAAAAACTGTTTTTT. It codes for CASRSNEKLFF.

This clone was counted between two and nine times. The chain joins TRBV7-9 to TRBJ2-6; TRBD1 matches 8 bases. This CDR3 region has 18 residues. V trimming: 5 bases; J trimming: 1 base; junction bases outside the gene matches: 10. In germline, CDR1 is SEHNR, CDR2 FQNEAQ (reference sequence). The CDR3: CASSPPPGGASGANVLTF. DNA for the CDR3: TGTGCCAGCAGCCCCCCGCCAGGGGGCGCGTCTGGGGCCAACGTCCTGACTTTC. Supplemented by reference TRBV7-9 and TRBJ2-6, the full variable domain reads DTGVSQNPRHKITKRGQNVTFRCDPISEHNRLYWYRQTLGQGPEFLTYFQNEAQLEKSRLLSDRFSAERPKGSFSTLEIQRTEQGDSAMYLCASSPPPGGASGANVLTFGAGSRLTVL.

The chain couples TRBV7-8 to TRBJ1-5; the D is unclear. In germline, CDR1 is SGHVS, CDR2 FQNEAQ. The CDR3 has 17 amino acids. Trimming took 2 bases from V and 1 from J, leaving 15 bases between them. The CDR3 reads CASSLKALTRSNQPQHF. CDR3 bases: TGTGCCAGCAGCTTAAAGGCGCTGACTAGGAGCAATCAGCCCCAGCATTTT.

This clone has just a few counts. J is TRBJ2-1 and V is TRBV9, with a weak D call TRBD1 (5 bases). The V end was cut by 2 bases, the J end by 0 bases, with 9 bases between. The germline V gene encodes CDR1 SGDLS and CDR2 YYNGEE. The CDR3 sequence is 15 residues long. The CDR3 protein is CASSVDRNSYNEQFF. The DNA of the CDR3 is TGTGCCAGCAGCGTCGACAGAAACTCCTACAATGAGCAGTTCTTC.

The rearrangement uses TRBV7-9 and TRBJ2-1; 10 bases agree with TRBD1. The V gene's germline CDR1 is SEHNR and CDR2 FQNEAQ (reference sequence). Germline trimming cut 5 bases from V and 7 bases from J; bases unmatched to any gene: 5. There are 14 residues in the CDR3. The CDR3: CASSGRQGANEQFF. CDR3 coding DNA: TGTGCCAGCAGCGGTCGACAGGGGGCAAATGAGCAGTTCTTC.

The chain is built from TRBV5-4 and TRBJ2-2, with D perhaps matching TRBD2 (7 bases). V was trimmed by 3 bases and J by 2 bases, leaving 14 bases between them. This CDR3 has 16 residues. Germline CDR1 reads SGHNT; CDR2 reads YYREEE (reference sequence). The CDR3 coding sequence is TGTGCCAGCAGCTGGGGGGGCCAGACTAACACCGGGGAGCTGTTTTTT. This gives the protein CASSWGGQTNTGELFF.

This clone was recorded only once. The genes are TRBV12-2 and TRBJ1-1; the table's TRBD1 call for D was not verified on the DNA. TRBV12-2 is a listed pseudogene. The CDR3 covers 17 residues. In DNA form, the CDR3 reads TGTGCAAGTCGCTTAGTACCAACTCCTGGTCTACTGCAGGGGGCTTTCTTT. Translated: CASRLVPTPGLLQGAFF.

The chain combines TRBV7-3 with TRBJ2-7, with 11 positions matching TRBD1. This CDR3 contains 13 residues. Germline trimming cut 5 bases from V and 6 bases from J; bases unmatched to any gene: 3. Per the germline V gene, CDR1 is SGHTA and CDR2 is FQGTGA. The DNA of the CDR3 is TGTGCCAGCAGCCCCGGGACAGGGGGCGAGCAGTACTTC. Translating gives CASSPGTGGEQYF.

The chain has TRBV28 and TRBJ1-4; 9 positions agree with TRBD1. CDR3 size: 15 residues. V gave up 4 bases and J gave up 7 bases; unmatched junction bases: 7. CDR1 and CDR2 from the germline V gene are MDHEN and SYDVKM. CDR3 sequence reads: CASSSPTGGTEKLFF. In DNA, the CDR3 is TGTGCCAGCAGTTCCCCGACAGGGGGAACTGAAAAACTGTTTTTT.

Written as DNA, the CDR3 is TGTGCCAGCAGCCCCGCCACGCGGAGTAGCACAGATACGCAGTATTTT. It translates to CASSPATRSSTDTQYF. The rearrangement uses TRBV9 and TRBJ2-3, with D hard to call. CDR1 and CDR2 from the germline V gene are SGDLS and YYNGEE. The CDR3 is 16 residues long. Trimming cost V 4 bases and J 0 bases, with 15 bases left between them.

The chain links TRBV6-2 or TRBV6-3 to TRBJ1-1; 9 positions agree with TRBD1. The CDR3 contains 15 residues. Germline V gene sequence: CDR1 MNHEY, CDR2 SVGEGT. Trimming cost V 2 bases and J 4 bases; bases outside gene matches: 5. CDR3 in amino acids: CASSYGTGRSTEAFF. CDR3 DNA: TGTGCCAGCAGTTACGGGACAGGGCGAAGCACTGAAGCTTTCTTT.

The rearrangement joins TRBV27 to TRBJ2-4, with TRBD2 as a possible D gene (5 bases). The CDR3 consists of 14 residues. Trimming left V 4 bases short and J 6 bases short, with 13 bases between. Germline V gene data show CDR1 as MNHEY and CDR2 as SMNVEV (reference sequence). For the CDR3, the DNA is TGTGCCAGCAGTTCCCGGGATCTGGCAAACATTCAGTACTTC. Translation: CASSSRDLANIQYF.

The chain combines TRBV28 with TRBJ1-5; 12 positions match TRBD1. Germline V lookup: CDR1 MDHEN, CDR2 SYDVKM. The junction had 5 bases not matched to a gene; V was cut back by 6 bases and J by 2 bases. The CDR3 runs to 16 residues. The CDR3 here is CASSSGTGGRNQPQHF. The CDR3 DNA follows: TGTGCCAGCAGCTCCGGGACAGGGGGCCGCAATCAGCCCCAGCATTTT.

This sequence joins TRBV6-5 and TRBJ2-7, with 11 bases aligning to TRBD2. This CDR3 is built from 15 residues. V shed 4 bases and J 2 bases; nucleotides not matched to a gene: 4. Germline lookup yields CDR1 MNHEY and CDR2 SVGAGI. The CDR3 nucleotides read TGTGCCAGCAGTTCCCGACTAGCGGGAACCTACGAGCAGTACTTC. This sequence encodes CASSSRLAGTYEQYF.

V and J are TRBV5-1 and TRBJ2-2, with a tentative D call TRBD1 (6 bases). V was trimmed by 6 bases and J by 1 base, leaving 19 bases between them. CDR1 is SGHRS, CDR2 YFSETQ, per germline. The CDR3 runs to 17 residues. This CDR3 reads CASTRTAWGLNTGELFF. In DNA form, the CDR3 reads TGCGCCAGCACCAGGACTGCGTGGGGGCTGAACACCGGGGAGCTGTTTTTT.

This clone was detected once. The V and J genes are TRBV11-1 and TRBJ2-7; D ambiguous. The CDR3 loop spans 14 amino acids. Per germline, CDR1 SGHAT and CDR2 FQDESV (reference sequence). Trimming took off 4 bases at V and 2 bases at J, with 12 bases between the two ends. CDR3 nucleotides: TGTGCCAGCAGCTATGGAGCCGGAGCCTACGAGCAGTACTTC. It specifies CASSYGAGAYEQYF.

Comment on this clone: Other DNA sequences in the sample encode the same CDR3. V usage is TRBV7-3 and J usage is TRBJ2-1; D is undetermined. Germline values: CDR1 SGHTA, CDR2 FQGTGA. V dropped 2 bases and J dropped 7 bases, with 3 bases sitting between them. The CDR3 totals 11 residues. This chain's CDR3 is CASSLENEQFF. In DNA form, the CDR3 reads TGTGCCAGCAGCTTAGAGAATGAGCAGTTCTTC.

This clone was counted a single time. The chain uses TRBV27 and TRBJ2-1, with D maybe TRBD2 (6 bases). The CDR3 totals 15 residues. CDR1 is MNHEY, CDR2 SMNVEV, per germline (reference sequence). V lost 6 bases and J lost 6, with 18 bases in between. The CDR3 DNA is TGTGCCAGCAGGGAAGCGGGTGGAAGAAGCAATGAGCAGTTCTTC. The encoded protein is CASREAGGRSNEQFF.

The J gene is TRBJ2-5, the V gene TRBV5-1; D uncertain. Trimming took off 0 bases at V and 4 bases at J, with 7 bases between the two ends. The CDR3 runs 13 residues. CDR1 is SGHRS, CDR2 YFSETQ, per germline. The CDR3 bases are TGCGCCAGCAGCTTGGCAGCGTCAGAGACCCAGTACTTC. It translates to CASSLAASETQYF.

J is TRBJ1-3 and V is TRBV9; maybe TRBD1 (6 bases). CDR1 SGDLS and CDR2 YYNGEE come from the germline V gene. The V end lost 4 bases, the J end lost 0 bases, and 17 bases lay between the germline ends. This CDR3 contains 17 residues. The CDR3 reads CASSPSDGGHSGNTIYF. The CDR3 coding sequence is TGTGCCAGCAGCCCATCGGATGGGGGCCACTCTGGAAACACCATATATTTT.

This clone was found once. This chain uses TRBV6-2 or TRBV6-3 with TRBJ2-7; TRBD2 matches at 7 bases. V lost 4 bases, J lost 2 bases, and 5 bases stayed unmatched. The CDR3 extends over 14 amino acids. Per germline, CDR1 MNHEY and CDR2 SVGEGT. As DNA, the CDR3 is TGTGCCAGCAGTTTGGGGACTAATACCTACGAGCAGTACTTC. Residues: CASSLGTNTYEQYF.

The CDR3 spells CASSVGVGVGTGELFF. DNA for the CDR3: TGTGCCAGCAGCGTTGGGGTAGGGGTGGGCACCGGGGAGCTGTTTTTT. This chain joins TRBV9 and TRBJ2-2, with a weak D call TRBD1 (5 bases). Germline CDR1 SGDLS, CDR2 YYNGEE. CDR3 length equals 16 residues. V was pared by 2 bases and J by 4 bases, with 15 bases between. Filled out from reference TRBV9 and TRBJ2-2, the complete variable domain reads DSGVTQTPKHLITATGQRVTLRCSPRSGDLSVYWYQQSLDQGLQFLIQYYNGEERAKGNILERFSAQQFPDLHSELNLSSLELGDSALYFCASSVGVGVGTGELFFGEGSRLTVL.